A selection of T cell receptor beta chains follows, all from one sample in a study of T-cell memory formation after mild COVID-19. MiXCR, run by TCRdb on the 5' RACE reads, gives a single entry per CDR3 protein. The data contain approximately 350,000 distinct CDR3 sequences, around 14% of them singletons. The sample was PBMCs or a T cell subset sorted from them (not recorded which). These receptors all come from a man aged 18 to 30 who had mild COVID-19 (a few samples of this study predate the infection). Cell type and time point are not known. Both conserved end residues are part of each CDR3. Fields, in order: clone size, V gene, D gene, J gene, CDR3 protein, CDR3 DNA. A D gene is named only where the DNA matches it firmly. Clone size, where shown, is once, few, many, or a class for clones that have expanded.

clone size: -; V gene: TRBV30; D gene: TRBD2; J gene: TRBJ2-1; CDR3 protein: CAWRSGGVGWNEQFF; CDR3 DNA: TGTGCCTGGAGAAGTGGGGGGGTTGGATGGAATGAGCAGTTCTTC
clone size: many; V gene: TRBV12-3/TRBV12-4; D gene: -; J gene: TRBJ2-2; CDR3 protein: CASSPTGPTGELFF; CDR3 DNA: TGTGCCAGCAGCCCTACAGGGCCCACCGGGGAGCTGTTTTTT
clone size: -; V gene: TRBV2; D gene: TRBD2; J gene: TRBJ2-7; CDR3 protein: CASSGGDYPYEQYF; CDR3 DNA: TGTGCCAGCAGTGGCGGGGACTACCCCTACGAGCAGTACTTC
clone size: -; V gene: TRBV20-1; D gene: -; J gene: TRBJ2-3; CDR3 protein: CSAIRRDPFTDTQYF; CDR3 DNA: TGCAGTGCTATCCGCCGGGACCCCTTCACAGATACGCAGTATTTT
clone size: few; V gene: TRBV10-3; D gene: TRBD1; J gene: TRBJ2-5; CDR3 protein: CAISESAGTGQETQYF; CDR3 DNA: TGTGCCATCAGTGAGTCTGCGGGGACAGGGCAGGAGACCCAGTACTTC
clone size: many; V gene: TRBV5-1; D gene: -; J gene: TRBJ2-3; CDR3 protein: CASSFTHSTDTQYF; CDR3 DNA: TGCGCCAGCAGCTTCACCCACAGCACAGATACGCAGTATTTT
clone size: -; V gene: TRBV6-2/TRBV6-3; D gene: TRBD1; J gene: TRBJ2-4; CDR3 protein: CASSPRGQSPRAKNIQYF; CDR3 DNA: TGTGCCAGCAGTCCCAGGGGGCAATCTCCGCGGGCCAAAAACATTCAGTACTTC
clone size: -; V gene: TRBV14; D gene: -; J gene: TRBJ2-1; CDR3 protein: CASSRWGLDNEQFF; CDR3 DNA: TGTGCCAGCAGCCGGTGGGGACTCGACAATGAGCAGTTCTTC
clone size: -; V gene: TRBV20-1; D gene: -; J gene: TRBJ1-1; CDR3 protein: CSARGPGANTEAFF; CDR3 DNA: TGCAGTGCTAGAGGTCCGGGGGCGAACACTGAAGCTTTCTTT
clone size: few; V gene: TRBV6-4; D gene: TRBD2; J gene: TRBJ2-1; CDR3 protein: CASILSGGYNEQFF; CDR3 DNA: TGTGCCAGCATACTTAGCGGGGGGTACAATGAGCAGTTCTTC
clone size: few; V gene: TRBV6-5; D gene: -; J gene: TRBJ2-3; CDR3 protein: CASSYGQTGTSTDTQYF; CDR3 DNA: TGTGCCAGCAGCTACGGCCAAACCGGGACCAGCACAGATACGCAGTATTTT
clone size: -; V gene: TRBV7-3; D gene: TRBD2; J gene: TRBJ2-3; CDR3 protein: CASSLLAGATDTQYF; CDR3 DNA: TGTGCCAGCAGCCTACTAGCGGGGGCCACAGATACGCAGTATTTT
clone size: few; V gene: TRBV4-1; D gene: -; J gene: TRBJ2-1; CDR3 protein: CASSPGAGNNEQFF; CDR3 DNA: TGCGCCAGCTCCCCAGGTGCAGGGAACAATGAGCAGTTCTTC
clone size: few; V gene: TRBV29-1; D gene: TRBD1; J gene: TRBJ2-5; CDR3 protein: CSGHSGTGVETQYF; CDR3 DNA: TGCAGCGGCCACTCCGGGACAGGGGTAGAGACCCAGTACTTC
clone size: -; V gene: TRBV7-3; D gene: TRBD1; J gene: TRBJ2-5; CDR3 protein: CASSSQTTGYQETQYF; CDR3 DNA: TGTGCCAGCAGCTCCCAAACGACAGGGTACCAAGAGACCCAGTACTTC
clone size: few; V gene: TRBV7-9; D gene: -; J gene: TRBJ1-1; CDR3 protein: CASSPGKGGVTNTEAFF; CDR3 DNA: TGTGCCAGCAGCCCGGGTAAGGGGGGGGTGACGAACACTGAAGCTTTCTTT
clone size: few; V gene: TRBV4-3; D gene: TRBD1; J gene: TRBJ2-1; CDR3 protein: CASSQDRRQGLYEQFF; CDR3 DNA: TGCGCCAGCAGCCAAGATAGGCGACAGGGATTATATGAGCAGTTCTTC
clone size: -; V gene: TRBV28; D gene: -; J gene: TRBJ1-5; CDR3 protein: CASSINSADQPQHF; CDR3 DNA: TGTGCCAGCAGTATAAATAGCGCTGATCAGCCCCAGCATTTT
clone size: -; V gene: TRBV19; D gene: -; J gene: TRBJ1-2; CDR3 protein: CASSRELGDYGYTF; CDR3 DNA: TGTGCCAGTTCCCGTGAGTTGGGAGACTATGGCTACACCTTC
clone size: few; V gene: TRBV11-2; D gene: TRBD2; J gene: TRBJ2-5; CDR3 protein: CASSLAAGDETQYF; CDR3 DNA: TGTGCCAGCAGCTTAGCAGCGGGGGACGAGACCCAGTACTTC
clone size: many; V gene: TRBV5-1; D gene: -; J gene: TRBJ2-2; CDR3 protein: CASSLGGTNTGELFF; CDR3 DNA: TGCGCCAGCAGCTTGGGAGGGACGAACACCGGGGAGCTGTTTTTT
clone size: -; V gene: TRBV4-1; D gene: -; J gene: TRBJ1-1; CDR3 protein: CASSQTRTTEAFF; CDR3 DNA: TGCGCCAGCAGCCAGACGCGGACAACTGAAGCTTTCTTT
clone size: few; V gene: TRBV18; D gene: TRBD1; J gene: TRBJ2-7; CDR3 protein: CASSPRSGQGGKEQYF; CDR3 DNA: TGTGCCAGCTCACCACGCTCTGGACAGGGAGGAAAAGAGCAGTACTTC
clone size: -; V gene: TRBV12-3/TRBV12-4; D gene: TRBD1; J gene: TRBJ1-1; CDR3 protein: CASSLRQGYTEAFF; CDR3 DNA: TGTGCCAGCAGTTTAAGACAGGGATACACTGAAGCTTTCTTT
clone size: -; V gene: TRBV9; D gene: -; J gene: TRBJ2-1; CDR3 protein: CASSVSPAGAFSYNEQFF; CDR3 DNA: TGTGCCAGCAGCGTCTCCCCCGCGGGGGCCTTCTCCTACAATGAGCAGTTCTTC
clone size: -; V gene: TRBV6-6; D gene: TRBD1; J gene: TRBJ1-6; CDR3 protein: CASREGQYNSPLHF; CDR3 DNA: TGTGCCAGCAGAGAGGGACAGTATAATTCACCCCTCCACTTT
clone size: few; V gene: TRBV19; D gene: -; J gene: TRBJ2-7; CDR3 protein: CASRSVTTYEQYF; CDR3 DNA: TGTGCCAGTCGCTCCGTAACTACCTACGAGCAGTACTTC
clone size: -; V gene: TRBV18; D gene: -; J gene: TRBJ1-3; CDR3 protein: CASSPQEGGNTIYF; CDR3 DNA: TGTGCCAGCTCACCACAGGAAGGTGGAAACACCATATATTTT
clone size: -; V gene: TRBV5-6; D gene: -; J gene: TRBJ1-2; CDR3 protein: CASSLSFGHGYTF; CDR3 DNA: TGTGCCAGCAGCTTGTCATTCGGTCACGGCTACACCTTC
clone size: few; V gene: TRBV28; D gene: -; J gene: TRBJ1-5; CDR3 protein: CASSLSGMPQHF; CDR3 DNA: TGTGCCAGCAGTTTGAGCGGGATGCCCCAGCATTTT
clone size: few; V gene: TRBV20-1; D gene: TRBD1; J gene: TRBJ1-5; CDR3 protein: CSAAQGSVISNQPQHF; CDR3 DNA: TGCAGTGCTGCACAGGGGAGCGTTATAAGCAATCAGCCCCAGCATTTT
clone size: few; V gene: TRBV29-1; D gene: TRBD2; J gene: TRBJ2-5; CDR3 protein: CSVEPILAEHPETQYF; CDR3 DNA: TGCAGCGTTGAGCCGATACTAGCGGAGCACCCAGAGACCCAGTACTTC
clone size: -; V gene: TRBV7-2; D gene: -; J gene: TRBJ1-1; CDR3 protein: CASSSPAGLNTEAFF; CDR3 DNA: TGTGCCAGCAGCTCCCCCGCGGGGTTGAACACTGAAGCTTTCTTT
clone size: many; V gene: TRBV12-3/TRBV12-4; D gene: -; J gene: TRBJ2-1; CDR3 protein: CASSLRSDRWDEQFF; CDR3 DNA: TGTGCCAGCAGTTTACGGTCTGACCGGTGGGATGAGCAGTTCTTC
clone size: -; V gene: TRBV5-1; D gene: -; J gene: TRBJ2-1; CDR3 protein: CASSLVSLYNEQFF; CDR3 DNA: TGCGCCAGCAGCTTGGTTTCGCTCTACAATGAGCAGTTCTTC